The 11 T cell receptor beta chains reported below all come from one sample, sequenced in a study of CD8 T cells in ankylosing spondylitis (dated by TCRdb to the late 2010s). The receptor library was made with 5' RACE. Sequencing took place on an Illumina HiSeq 2500. TCRdb handled the public reads itself, with Q25 trimming in fastp and clone calling in MiXCR, and kept productive beta chains. Each entry merges the rows of one CDR3 protein and shows their most common DNA and genes. The sample yields about 250,000 distinct CDR3 sequences; 30% to 40% were counted once. In total, the top ten clones hold approximately 4.6% of the sample. Material: blood, either unsorted or a sorted T cell fraction (not recorded which). The receptors were sampled from a male donor with ankylosing spondylitis or in good health (not recorded which).

The chain employs TRBV12-3 or TRBV12-4 and TRBJ2-1; 8 positions match TRBD2. This CDR3 contains 14 residues. The ends lost 4 bases at V and 7 bases at J; junction bases unmatched: 6. The CDR3 DNA sequence: TGTGCCAGCAGTTCCGGCGGGGGGTGGAATGAGCAGTTCTTC. Its translation is CASSSGGGWNEQFF.

A few counts support this clonotype. The chain employs TRBV11-2 and TRBJ1-5, with a tentative D call TRBD1 (6 bases). The CDR3 has 14 residues. The V end lost 5 bases, the J end lost 9 bases, and 17 bases lay between the germline ends. Per germline, CDR1 SGHAT and CDR2 FQNNGV. The CDR3 DNA is TGTGCCAGCAGCCCAGGGGCAGGGTGGGGGCCCCAGCATTTT. It translates to CASSPGAGWGPQHF.

This chain links TRBV7-2 with TRBJ2-5, with 7 bases that match TRBD2. The ends lost 8 bases at V and 5 bases at J; junction bases unmatched: 11. CDR3 length equals 14 residues. The germline gives CDR1 SGHTA, CDR2 FQGNSA. The CDR3 sequence is CASGSSGRWETQYF. The CDR3 DNA sequence: TGTGCCAGCGGATCTAGCGGACGTTGGGAGACCCAGTACTTC.

The gene calls are TRBV6-1 and TRBJ2-5; 15 positions agree with TRBD2. The V gene end was trimmed by 4 bases and the J gene end by 2 bases; junction bases not matched to a gene: 8. The CDR3 spans 18 residues. Germline values: CDR1 MNHNS, CDR2 SASEGT. The CDR3 protein is CASSGWTSGGAWQETQYF. The CDR3 region has the DNA TGTGCCAGCAGTGGCTGGACTAGCGGGGGGGCCTGGCAAGAGACCCAGTACTTC.

This clonotype was found a few times. V gene TRBV10-3 combines with J gene TRBJ2-7; 8 nucleotides match TRBD2. Germline trimming cut 9 bases from V and 5 bases from J; bases unmatched to any gene: 6. Germline loops: CDR1 ENHRY, CDR2 SYGVKD. CDR3 length: 12 amino acids. The CDR3 loop reads CAMGRRGDEQYF. The CDR3 DNA is TGTGCCATGGGAAGGCGGGGGGACGAGCAGTACTTC.

This clonotype was seen a handful of times. This rearrangement joins TRBV6-1 to TRBJ2-7; D is ambiguous. Germline V gene lookup returns CDR1 MNHNS and CDR2 SASEGT. V was trimmed by 6 bases and J by 1 base, leaving 13 bases between them. This CDR3 is built from 14 residues. The CDR3 reads CASSRPQGSYEQYF. The CDR3 DNA follows: TGTGCCAGCAGCCGACCTCAAGGTTCCTACGAGCAGTACTTC.

This chain links TRBV10-3 with TRBJ1-6, with 8 bases lining up with TRBD1. The CDR3 sequence is 15 residues long. In germline, CDR1 is ENHRY, CDR2 SYGVKD. V shed 6 bases and J 5 bases; nucleotides not matched to a gene: 6. The CDR3, as DNA: TGTGCCATCAGGTCAGGGACAGGAGATAATTCACCCCTCCACTTT. It codes for CAIRSGTGDNSPLHF.

This clonotype was counted many times. The rearrangement links TRBV12-3 or TRBV12-4 to TRBJ2-7; 7 bases match TRBD2. The ends lost 3 bases at V and 2 bases at J; junction bases unmatched: 4. The CDR3 length is 14 residues. The CDR3 region is CASSFSSGTYEQYF. As DNA, the CDR3 is TGTGCCAGCAGTTTTTCTAGCGGAACCTACGAGCAGTACTTC.

The rearrangement joins TRBV12-3 or TRBV12-4 to TRBJ2-1; no reliable D call. Trimming took 3 bases from V and 8 from J, leaving 11 bases between them. The CDR3 is 13 amino acids. CDR3 DNA sequence: TGTGCCAGCAGTTTCGGCAGTACCTATGAGCAGTTCTTC. This codes for CASSFGSTYEQFF.

This chain connects TRBV3-1 to TRBJ2-7, with 8 positions matching TRBD1. Germline CDR1 is LGHDT and CDR2 is YNNKEL (reference sequence). This CDR3 has 14 residues. Trimming at V came to 3 bases and at J to 2 bases, leaving 3 bases not matched to a gene. The CDR3 DNA is TGTGCCAGCAGCCAGAGACAGGGGACCTACGAGCAGTACTTC. Its protein is CASSQRQGTYEQYF.

This clonotype turned up a few times. The rearrangement joins TRBV10-3 to TRBJ2-5, with TRBD2 as a possible D gene (6 bases). Germline-derived CDR1 and CDR2 are ENHRY and SYGVKD. V lost 4 bases and J lost 5, with 23 bases in between. The CDR3 has 17 residues. CDR3 in DNA: TGTGCCATCAGTGCGACTCGTGGGGCGGGGTTCGGGGAGACCCAGTACTTC. Translation: CAISATRGAGFGETQYF.